One and the same sample provided the 20 T cell receptor beta chains below, sequenced in a study of blood T cells in healthy people across ages. PCR was performed a second time for 7 to 11 cycles using a sample-barcoded 5' primer and a J-beta primer mix. TCRdb re-derived calls from the 5' RACE reads in MiXCR, one entry per CDR3 protein. The data show 650,000 to 1,000,000 distinct CDR3 sequences, about 34% seen once. Material for sequencing was blood. The source of these receptors is a man aged 18 to 29 in good health.

This clonotype has just a few counts. In DNA, the CDR3 is TGCGCCAGCGCCCCGGAAGCGGGGGGATGGGATGAGCAGTTCTTC. Residues: CASAPEAGGWDEQFF. The chain is built from TRBV5-1 and TRBJ2-1; 9 nucleotides agree with TRBD2. The CDR3 length is 15 residues. Germline V gene data show CDR1 as SGHRS and CDR2 as YFSETQ. The V and J ends lost 7 bases and 8 bases, in that order; junction bases with no gene match: 13.

This clonotype was seen only a few times. The chain recombines TRBV5-1 with TRBJ2-3; 10 bases are shared with TRBD2. Germline CDR1 SGHRS, CDR2 YFSETQ. The length of the CDR3 is 14 residues. V dropped 4 bases and J dropped 7; count of bases not matched to a gene: 6. The CDR3 bases are TGCGCCAGCAGCCCCGGGACTAGCGTACATACGCAGTATTTT. This sequence encodes CASSPGTSVHTQYF.

As to this clonotype: This may stem from a read error, because a much larger clone lies one nucleotide away. J is TRBJ2-3 and V is TRBV10-3; D unresolved. The CDR3 is 11 residues long. The germline V gene has CDR1 ENHRY and CDR2 SYGVKD. V was cut by 4 bases and J by 7 bases, with 6 bases left in between. For the CDR3, the DNA is TGTGCCATCAGTGCTTCGAATACGCAGTATTTT. Its translation: CAISASNTQYF.

The genes are TRBV6-5 and TRBJ1-4; D not resolved. The germline V gene has CDR1 MNHEY and CDR2 SVGAGI. CDR3 length: 20 residues. V dropped 0 bases and J dropped 0 bases, with 20 bases sitting between them. Here the CDR3 reads CASSYSAAADPAATNEKLFF. In DNA form, the CDR3 reads TGTGCCAGCAGTTACTCGGCAGCCGCCGACCCAGCTGCAACTAATGAAAAACTGTTTTTT.

The chain carries TRBV10-3 and TRBJ1-5, with D possibly TRBD1 on 6 matching bases. V was trimmed by 0 bases and J by 6 bases, leaving 15 bases between them. This CDR3 is built from 16 residues. Germline V gives CDR1 ENHRY, CDR2 SYGVKD. CDR3 DNA sequence: TGTGCCATCAGTGAGTCGGCTCTGGAAGGGGGTCAGCCCCAGCATTTT. This translates into CAISESALEGGQPQHF.

The chain is built from TRBV27 and TRBJ2-3; 8 bases align to TRBD1. The germline gives CDR1 MNHEY, CDR2 SMNVEV (reference sequence). Unmatched junction bases numbered 5, after V lost 3 bases and J lost 0 bases. The CDR3 totals 16 residues. The CDR3 loop is CASSFLGQGSTDTQYF. In DNA form, the CDR3 reads TGTGCCAGCAGTTTCCTCGGACAGGGTAGCACAGATACGCAGTATTTT.

The V and J genes are TRBV20-1 and TRBJ2-7, with D perhaps being TRBD1 or TRBD2 (5 bases each). Germline assignment: CDR1 DFQATT and CDR2 SNEGSKA (reference sequence). Trimming pared 8 bases from V and 3 bases from J, leaving 20 bases between. The CDR3 loop spans 14 amino acids. DNA for the CDR3: TGCAGTATTCCGGGGCCCGGGGAACTCTACGAGCAGTACTTC. It encodes CSIPGPGELYEQYF.

The chain combines TRBV6-5 with TRBJ2-1; a weak D match, TRBD1 (6 bases). Germline V gene lookup returns CDR1 MNHEY and CDR2 SVGAGI. Trimming pared 6 bases from V and 4 bases from J, leaving 16 bases between. The length of the CDR3 is 15 residues. The CDR3 loop reads CASSYDRSPYNEQFF. As DNA, the CDR3 is TGTGCCAGCAGCTACGACAGGTCCCCTTACAATGAGCAGTTCTTC.

The gene calls are TRBV27 and TRBJ2-1, with D perhaps TRBD1 or TRBD2 (5 bases each). The CDR3 runs 17 residues. Germline V CDR1 and CDR2: MNHEY, SMNVEV (reference sequence). The ends were cut back, 3 bases at V and 0 bases at J, with 15 bases in the middle. The CDR3 nucleotides read TGTGCCAGCAGTTTTTTCGGGACCACCAGCTCCTACAATGAGCAGTTCTTC. Its protein product is CASSFFGTTSSYNEQFF.

This clonotype was seen many times. The rearrangement uses TRBV5-1 and TRBJ1-2, with 7 positions matching TRBD1. Germline V gene data show CDR1 as SGHRS and CDR2 as YFSETQ. This CDR3 contains 16 residues. After removal of 2 bases from V and 6 bases from J, the junction contained 13 bases not matched to a gene. CDR3 region: CASSFSHTGQTHGYTF. The CDR3 nucleotides are TGCGCCAGCAGCTTTTCCCACACGGGACAGACGCATGGCTACACCTTC.

Notes on this clonotype: A clone one base away is much larger, so this may be a read error. Given the absence of the conserved phenylalanine or tryptophan at the CDR3 end, a read error is likely. The chain employs TRBV4-1 and TRBJ2-5; D uncertain. Germline CDR1 and CDR2: MGHRA and YSYEKL. The ends were cut back, 0 bases at V and 4 bases at J, with 6 bases in the middle. This CDR3 contains 13 residues. The CDR3 region has the DNA TGCGCCAGCAGCCAAGAAGGCCGAGAGACCCAGTACTAC. Its protein is CASSQEGRETQYY.

This chain uses TRBV5-1 with TRBJ2-1; D not certain. There are 16 residues in the CDR3. The germline V gene has CDR1 SGHRS and CDR2 YFSETQ. The V end was cut by 2 bases, the J end by 4 bases, with 16 bases between. In nucleotides, the CDR3 is TGCGCCAGCAGCTTAGTTGCCGCTAGTGGGTACAATGAGCAGTTCTTC. Its translation is CASSLVAASGYNEQFF. The entire variable domain, with the rest obtained from reference TRBV5-1 and TRBJ2-1, is as follows: KAGVTQTPRYLIKTRGQQVTLSCSPISGHRSVSWYQQTPGQGLQFLFEYFSETQRNKGNFPGRFSGRQFSNSRSEMNVSTLELGDSALYLCASSLVAASGYNEQFFGPGTRLTVL.

The V call is TRBV5-6, the J call TRBJ1-4; 7 positions agree with TRBD1. This CDR3 has 15 residues. In germline, CDR1 is SGHDT, CDR2 YYEEEE. V dropped 0 bases and J dropped 10; count of bases not matched to a gene: 9. The CDR3 region has the DNA TGTGCCAGCAGCTTGGAGGCAGGGGGTGTCAGAAAACTGTTTTTT. Translated: CASSLEAGGVRKLFF.

In this sample, this clonotype turned up many times. The V gene is TRBV12-3 or TRBV12-4, the J gene TRBJ1-2; possible D gene TRBD1, 5 bases. The length of the CDR3 is 14 residues. V was cut by 6 bases and J by 2 bases, with 13 bases left in between. In DNA, the CDR3 is TGTGCCAGCAGGGGGGACGGGAGCAACTATGGCTACACCTTC. As protein: CASRGDGSNYGYTF.

This clonotype was seen a few times. V usage is TRBV27 and J usage is TRBJ2-1; TRBD2 matches 9 bases. J lost 1 base, V lost 3 bases, and 7 bases had no gene match. CDR1 and CDR2 from the germline V gene are MNHEY and SMNVEV (reference sequence). The CDR3 has 17 residues. The DNA of the CDR3 is TGTGCCAGCAGTTTTGAGCGGGGGGCAGGGTCCTACAATGAGCAGTTCTTC. It codes for CASSFERGAGSYNEQFF.

This clonotype was counted a few times. The chain joins TRBV12-3 or TRBV12-4 to TRBJ1-2, with 8 bases matching TRBD1. The CDR3 is 11 amino acids. Unmatched junction bases numbered 6, after V lost 6 bases and J lost 12 bases. The CDR3 DNA sequence: TGTGCCAGCAGAGCGACAGGGGTCCACACCTTC. Protein: CASRATGVHTF.

As to this clonotype: Since a much larger clone is just one base distant, this may be a read error. This chain links TRBV2 with TRBJ2-7; TRBD2 might be the D (6 bases). Germline CDR1 reads SNHLY; CDR2 reads FYNNEI. This CDR3 contains 12 residues. The V end lost 4 bases, the J end lost 7 bases, and 11 bases lay between the germline ends. The CDR3 reads CASSVGRDEQYF. The DNA for the CDR3 is TGTGCCAGCAGTGTGGGGCGGGATGAGCAGTACTTC.

This chain uses TRBV2 with TRBJ2-5; 7 bases are a match to TRBD2. Trimming removed 6 bases from V and 0 bases from J; junction bases left unmatched: 4. CDR1 and CDR2 (germline): SNHLY, FYNNEI. The CDR3 loop spans 14 amino acids. The CDR3 region has the DNA TGTGCCAGCAGAAAACTAGCGAACCAAGAGACCCAGTACTTC. Translation: CASRKLANQETQYF. Full variable domain (missing parts from reference TRBV2 and TRBJ2-5): EPEVTQTPSHQVTQMGQEVILRCVPISNHLYFYWYRQILGQKVEFLVSFYNNEISEKSEIFDDQFSVERPDGSNFTLKIRSTKLEDSAMYFCASRKLANQETQYFGPGTRLLVL.

V usage is TRBV7-9 and J usage is TRBJ1-4; D gene ambiguous. The V and J ends lost 2 bases and 6 bases respectively, with 10 bases between them. The CDR3 spans 14 residues. CDR1 and CDR2 (germline): SEHNR, FQNEAQ (reference sequence). The CDR3 DNA follows: TGTGCCAGCAGCTTACGGGTATCGGATGAAAAACTGTTTTTT. It is translated as CASSLRVSDEKLFF.

This clonotype showed up many times. This rearrangement joins TRBV5-1 to TRBJ2-1; D is uncertain. This CDR3 region has 15 residues. V lost 4 bases to trimming and J lost 5 bases, with 16 bases between them. The germline V gene encodes CDR1 SGHRS and CDR2 YFSETQ. The CDR3 spells CASSVYPRLDNEQFF. The CDR3 region has the DNA TGCGCCAGCAGCGTGTATCCCCGATTGGACAATGAGCAGTTCTTC.